A selection of T cell receptor beta chains follows, all from one sample in a study of CD8 T cells in Susac syndrome. TCRdb re-called the immunoSEQ multiplex PCR reads through MiXCR, storing one row per CDR3 protein. This table has 190,000 or so distinct CDR3 sequences, 90% to 95% appearing once. The sequencing input was CD4+ T cells from PBMCs. All receptors come from a human donor with multiple sclerosis. Each CDR3 is given with its conserved first and last residue. A D gene is named only where the DNA matches it firmly.

J gene	V gene	D gene	CDR3 protein	CDR3 DNA
TRBJ2-1	TRBV7-9	.	CASSLAGVSEQFF	TGTGCCAGCAGCTTAGCGGGAGTCTCTGAGCAGTTCTTC
TRBJ2-5	TRBV30	TRBD2	CAWSVPSGEETQYF	TGTGCCTGGAGTGTACCTAGCGGAGAAGAGACCCAGTACTTC
TRBJ2-7	TRBV20-1	TRBD1	CSAQQGVYEQYF	TGCAGTGCCCAACAGGGGGTATACGAGCAGTACTTC
TRBJ2-1	TRBV3-1	.	CASSPDGGKQFF	TGTGCCAGCAGCCCGGACGGCGGCAAGCAGTTCTTC
TRBJ2-7	TRBV20-1	TRBD2	CSARNRGGSSYEQYF	TGCAGTGCTAGAAATCGGGGGGGTAGCTCCTACGAGCAGTACTTC
TRBJ2-2	TRBV20-1	.	CSAYSVGRERGELFF	TGCAGTGCTTATAGCGTAGGGCGCGAGAGAGGGGAGCTGTTTTTT
TRBJ2-7	TRBV4-1	TRBD1	CASSQVARQGYEQYF	TGCGCCAGCAGCCAAGTGGCCCGACAGGGCTACGAGCAGTACTTC
TRBJ1-1	TRBV20-1	TRBD1	CSARDRRGDTEAFF	TGCAGTGCTAGAGATCGCAGGGGGGACACTGAAGCTTTCTTT
TRBJ2-2	TRBV30	.	CALGLYTGELFF	TGTGCCCTCGGGCTTTACACCGGGGAGCTGTTTTTT
TRBJ2-7	TRBV7-2	.	CASRTEAGPQYF	TGTGCCAGCAGGACCGAGGCAGGCCCGCAGTACTTC
TRBJ1-5	TRBV7-9	.	CATGNQPQHF	TGTGCCACGGGAAATCAGCCCCAGCATTTT
TRBJ2-7	TRBV20-1	.	CSARAGTYEQYF	TGCAGTGCTAGAGCAGGGACCTACGAGCAGTACTTC